This T cell receptor (beta chain) was identified in a study of blood T cell repertoires in COVID-19. Study-level information: The United States, Italy and Spain supplied acute and convalescent COVID-19 samples. PBMCs, B-cell-depleted T cells, or T cells provided the cDNA or gDNA that made up the material.

This CDR3 spans 15 amino acids. The V end lost 3 bases, the J end lost 2 bases, and 15 bases lay between the germline ends. Germline loops: CDR1 DFQATT, CDR2 SNEGSKA (reference sequence). Per the authors' pipeline: Reference gene primer amplification gave estimated nucleated cell counts. Only in-frame clones appear in the TCRdb table, and some are missing; sequencing was by immunoSEQ multiplex PCR. V and J calls and clone size are copied from that table; D and trimming were computed from the DNA. Here the sample spans 95,000 to 100,000 clones, less than 85% being singletons. The clonotype originates from a woman in her fifties or sixties with acute or convalescent COVID-19. Sequenced: peripheral blood. The rearrangement joins TRBV20-1 to TRBJ2-3; D might be TRBD2 (6 bases). CDR3 nucleotides: TGCAGTGCTAGTGACGGGGGACGAATCACAGATACGCAGTATTTT. It encodes CSASDGGRITDTQYF.